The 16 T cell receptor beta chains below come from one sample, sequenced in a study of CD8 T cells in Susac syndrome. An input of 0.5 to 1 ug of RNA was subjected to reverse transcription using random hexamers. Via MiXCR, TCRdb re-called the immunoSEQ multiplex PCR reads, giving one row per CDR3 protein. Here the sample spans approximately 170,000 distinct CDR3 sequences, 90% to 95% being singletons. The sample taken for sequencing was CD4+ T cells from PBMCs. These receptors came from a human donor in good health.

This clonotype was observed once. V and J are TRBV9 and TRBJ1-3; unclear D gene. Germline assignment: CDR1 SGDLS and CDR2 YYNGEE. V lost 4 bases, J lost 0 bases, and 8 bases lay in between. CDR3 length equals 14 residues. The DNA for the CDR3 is TGTGCCAGCAGCCGAGGTTCCTCTGGAAACACCATATATTTT. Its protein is CASSRGSSGNTIYF.

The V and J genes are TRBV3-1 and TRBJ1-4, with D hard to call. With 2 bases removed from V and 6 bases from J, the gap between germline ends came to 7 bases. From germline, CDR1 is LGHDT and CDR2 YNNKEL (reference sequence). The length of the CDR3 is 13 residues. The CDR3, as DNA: TGTGCCAGCAGCCAACGGAGGGATGAAAAACTGTTTTTT. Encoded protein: CASSQRRDEKLFF.

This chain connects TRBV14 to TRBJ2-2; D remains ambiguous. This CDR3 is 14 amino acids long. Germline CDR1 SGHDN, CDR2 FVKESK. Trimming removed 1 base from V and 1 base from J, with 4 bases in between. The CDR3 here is CASSQVLNTGELFF. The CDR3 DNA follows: TGTGCCAGCAGCCAAGTGCTGAACACCGGGGAGCTGTTTTTT.

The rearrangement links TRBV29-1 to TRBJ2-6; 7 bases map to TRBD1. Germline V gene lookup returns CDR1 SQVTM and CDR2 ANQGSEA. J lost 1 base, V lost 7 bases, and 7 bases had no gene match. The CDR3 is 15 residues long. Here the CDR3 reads CSARTGPSGANVLTF. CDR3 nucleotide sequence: TGCAGCGCCCGGACAGGACCATCTGGGGCCAACGTCCTGACTTTC.

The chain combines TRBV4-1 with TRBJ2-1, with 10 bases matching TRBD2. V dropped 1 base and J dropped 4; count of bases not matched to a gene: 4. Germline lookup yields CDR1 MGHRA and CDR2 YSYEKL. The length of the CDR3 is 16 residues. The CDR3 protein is CASSQGRTSGYNEQFF. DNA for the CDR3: TGCGCCAGCAGCCAAGGTCGGACTAGCGGTTACAATGAGCAGTTCTTC.

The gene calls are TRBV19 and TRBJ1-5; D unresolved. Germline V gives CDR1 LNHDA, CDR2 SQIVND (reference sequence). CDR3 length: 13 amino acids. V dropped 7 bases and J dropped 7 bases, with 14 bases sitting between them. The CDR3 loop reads CASNNEDLQPQHF. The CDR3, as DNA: TGTGCCAGTAATAACGAGGACTTACAGCCCCAGCATTTT.

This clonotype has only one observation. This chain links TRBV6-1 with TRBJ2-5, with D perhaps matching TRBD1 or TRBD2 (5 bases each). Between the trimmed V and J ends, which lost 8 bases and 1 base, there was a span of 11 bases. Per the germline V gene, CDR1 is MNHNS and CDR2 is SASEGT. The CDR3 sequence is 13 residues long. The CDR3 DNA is TGTGCCAGCGCCCGGGGCGGCCAAGAGACCCAGTACTTC. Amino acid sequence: CASARGGQETQYF.

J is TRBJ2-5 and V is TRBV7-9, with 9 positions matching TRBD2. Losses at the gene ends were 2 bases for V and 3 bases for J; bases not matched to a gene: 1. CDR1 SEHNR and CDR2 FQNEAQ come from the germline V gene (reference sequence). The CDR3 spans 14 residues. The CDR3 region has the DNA TGTGCCAGCAGCTTATCTAGCGGGGAAGAGACCCAGTACTTC. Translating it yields CASSLSSGEETQYF.

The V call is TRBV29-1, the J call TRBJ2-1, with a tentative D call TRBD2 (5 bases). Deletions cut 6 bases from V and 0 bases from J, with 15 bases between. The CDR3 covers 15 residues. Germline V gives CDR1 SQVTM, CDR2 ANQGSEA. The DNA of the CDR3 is TGCAGCGTCGGCGAGGACTCCCTCTCCTACAATGAGCAGTTCTTC. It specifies CSVGEDSLSYNEQFF.

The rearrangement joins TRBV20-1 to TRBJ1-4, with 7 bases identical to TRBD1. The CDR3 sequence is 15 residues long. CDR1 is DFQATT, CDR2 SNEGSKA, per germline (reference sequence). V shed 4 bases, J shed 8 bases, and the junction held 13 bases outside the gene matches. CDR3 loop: CSANPPTGPGEKLFF. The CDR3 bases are TGCAGTGCTAACCCCCCGACAGGGCCTGGGGAAAAACTGTTTTTT.

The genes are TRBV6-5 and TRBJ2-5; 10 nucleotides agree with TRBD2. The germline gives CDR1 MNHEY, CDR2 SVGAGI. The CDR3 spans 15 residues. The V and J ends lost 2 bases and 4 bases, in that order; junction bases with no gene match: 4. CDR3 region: CASSYAGLAAETQYF. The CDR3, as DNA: TGTGCCAGCAGTTACGCTGGACTAGCGGCAGAGACCCAGTACTTC.

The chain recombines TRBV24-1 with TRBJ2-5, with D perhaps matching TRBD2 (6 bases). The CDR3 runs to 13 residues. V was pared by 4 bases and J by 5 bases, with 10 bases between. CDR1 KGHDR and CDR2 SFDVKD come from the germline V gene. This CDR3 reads CATSDPGGETQYF. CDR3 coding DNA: TGTGCCACCAGTGACCCTGGGGGGGAGACCCAGTACTTC.

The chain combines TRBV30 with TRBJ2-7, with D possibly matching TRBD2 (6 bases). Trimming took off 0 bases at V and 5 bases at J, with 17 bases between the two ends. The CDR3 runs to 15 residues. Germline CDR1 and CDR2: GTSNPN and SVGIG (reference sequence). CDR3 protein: CAWSVNTGSRNEQYF. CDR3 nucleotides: TGTGCCTGGAGTGTAAATACCGGGAGTCGCAACGAGCAGTACTTC.

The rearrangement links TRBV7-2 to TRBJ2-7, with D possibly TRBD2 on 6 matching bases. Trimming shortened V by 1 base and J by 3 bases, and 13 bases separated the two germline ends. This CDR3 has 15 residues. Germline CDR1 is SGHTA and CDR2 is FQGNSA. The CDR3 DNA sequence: TGTGCCAGCAGCTTAGGCGCTAGCGAGATCTACGAGCAGTACTTC. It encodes CASSLGASEIYEQYF.

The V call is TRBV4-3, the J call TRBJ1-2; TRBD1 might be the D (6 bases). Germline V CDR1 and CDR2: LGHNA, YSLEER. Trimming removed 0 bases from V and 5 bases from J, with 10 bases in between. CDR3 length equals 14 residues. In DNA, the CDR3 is TGCGCCAGCAGCCAAGAGGGGGGCAGGTATGGCTACACCTTC. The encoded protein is CASSQEGGRYGYTF.

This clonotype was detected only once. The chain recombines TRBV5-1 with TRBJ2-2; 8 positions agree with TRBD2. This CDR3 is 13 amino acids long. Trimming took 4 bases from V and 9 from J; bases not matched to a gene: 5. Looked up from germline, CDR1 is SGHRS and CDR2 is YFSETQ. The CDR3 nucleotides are TGCGCCAGCAGCGATAGCGGGATCAGGGAGCTGTTTTTT. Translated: CASSDSGIRELFF.